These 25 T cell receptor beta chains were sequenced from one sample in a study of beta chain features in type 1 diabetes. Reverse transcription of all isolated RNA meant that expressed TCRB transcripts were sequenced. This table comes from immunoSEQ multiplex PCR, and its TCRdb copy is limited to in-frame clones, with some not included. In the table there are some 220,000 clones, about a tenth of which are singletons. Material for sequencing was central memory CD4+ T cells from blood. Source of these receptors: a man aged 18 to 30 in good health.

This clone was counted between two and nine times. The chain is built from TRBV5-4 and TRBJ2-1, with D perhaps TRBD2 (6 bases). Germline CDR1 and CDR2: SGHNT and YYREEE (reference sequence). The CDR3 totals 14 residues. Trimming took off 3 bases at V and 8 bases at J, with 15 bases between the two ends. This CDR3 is CASSWDLSGDEQFF. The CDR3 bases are TGTGCCAGCAGCTGGGACTTAAGCGGCGATGAGCAGTTCTTC.

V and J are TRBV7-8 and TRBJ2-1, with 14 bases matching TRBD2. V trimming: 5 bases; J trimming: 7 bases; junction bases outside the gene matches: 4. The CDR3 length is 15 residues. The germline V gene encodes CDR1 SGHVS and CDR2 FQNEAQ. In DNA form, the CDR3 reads TGTGCCAGCAGCCCGACTAGCGGGAGGGGTAATGAGCAGTTCTTC. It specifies CASSPTSGRGNEQFF.

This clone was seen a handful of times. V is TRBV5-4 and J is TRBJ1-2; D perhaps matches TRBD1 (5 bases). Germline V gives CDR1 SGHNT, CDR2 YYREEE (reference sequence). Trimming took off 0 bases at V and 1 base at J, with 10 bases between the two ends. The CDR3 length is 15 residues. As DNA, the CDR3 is TGTGCCAGCAGCTTGGCGGACACTCTTAACTATGGCTACACCTTC. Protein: CASSLADTLNYGYTF.

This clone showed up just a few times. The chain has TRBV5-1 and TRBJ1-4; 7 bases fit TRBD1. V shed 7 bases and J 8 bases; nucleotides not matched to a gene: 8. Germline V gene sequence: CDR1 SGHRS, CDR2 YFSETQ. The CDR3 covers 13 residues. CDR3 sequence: CASGPGTDEKLFF. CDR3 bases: TGCGCCAGCGGGCCCGGGACAGACGAAAAACTGTTTTTT.

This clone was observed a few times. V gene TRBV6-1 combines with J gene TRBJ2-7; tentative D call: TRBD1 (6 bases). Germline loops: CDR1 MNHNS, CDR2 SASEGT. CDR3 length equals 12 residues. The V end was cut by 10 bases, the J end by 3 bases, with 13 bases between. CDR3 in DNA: TGTGCCAACGACAAGGGGGACTACGAGCAGTACTTC. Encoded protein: CANDKGDYEQYF.

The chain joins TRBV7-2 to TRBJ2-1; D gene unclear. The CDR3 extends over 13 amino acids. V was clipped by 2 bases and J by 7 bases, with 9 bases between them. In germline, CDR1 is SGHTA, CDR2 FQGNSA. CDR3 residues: CASSLTHSNEQFF. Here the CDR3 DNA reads TGTGCCAGCAGCTTAACCCACAGTAATGAGCAGTTCTTC.

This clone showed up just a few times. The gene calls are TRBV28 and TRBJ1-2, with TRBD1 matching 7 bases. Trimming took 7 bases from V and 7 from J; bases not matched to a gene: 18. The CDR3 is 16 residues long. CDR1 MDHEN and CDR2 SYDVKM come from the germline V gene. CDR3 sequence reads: CASTEESRRRGLGYTF. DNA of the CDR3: TGTGCCAGCACCGAAGAGAGCCGGCGGAGGGGGCTTGGCTACACCTTC.

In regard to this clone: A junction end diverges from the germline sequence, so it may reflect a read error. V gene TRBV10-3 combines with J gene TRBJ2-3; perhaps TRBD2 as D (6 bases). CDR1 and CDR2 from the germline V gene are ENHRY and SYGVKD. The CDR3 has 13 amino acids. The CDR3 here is CASSGTSTDTQYF. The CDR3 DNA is TGTGCCAGCAGTGGGACTAGCACAGATACGCAGTATTTT.

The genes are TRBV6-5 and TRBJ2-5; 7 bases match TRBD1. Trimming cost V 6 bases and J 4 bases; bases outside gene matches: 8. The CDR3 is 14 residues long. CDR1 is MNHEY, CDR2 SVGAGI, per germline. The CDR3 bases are TGTGCCAGCAGATCGGACAGGCTCCTAGAGACCCAGTACTTC. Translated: CASRSDRLLETQYF.

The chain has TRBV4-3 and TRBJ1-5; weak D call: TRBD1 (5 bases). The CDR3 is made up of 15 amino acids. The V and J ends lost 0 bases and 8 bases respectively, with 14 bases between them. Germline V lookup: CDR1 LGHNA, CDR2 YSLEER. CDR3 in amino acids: CASSQDRGAGEPQHF. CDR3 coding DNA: TGCGCCAGCAGCCAAGATAGAGGGGCCGGTGAGCCCCAGCATTTT.

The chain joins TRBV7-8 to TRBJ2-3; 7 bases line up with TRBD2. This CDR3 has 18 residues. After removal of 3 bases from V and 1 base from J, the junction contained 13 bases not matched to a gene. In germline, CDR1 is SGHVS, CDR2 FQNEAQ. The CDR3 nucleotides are TGTGCCAGCAGCTTTAGTAGGGCTCTAGCGGCCCGCACAGATACGCAGTATTTT. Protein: CASSFSRALAARTDTQYF.

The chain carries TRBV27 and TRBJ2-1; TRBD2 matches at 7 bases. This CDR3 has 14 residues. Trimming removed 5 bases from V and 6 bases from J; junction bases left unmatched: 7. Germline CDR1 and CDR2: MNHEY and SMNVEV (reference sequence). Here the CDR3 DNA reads TGTGCCAGCAGTCCTCGGGGGGTGGGCAATGAGCAGTTCTTC. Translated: CASSPRGVGNEQFF.

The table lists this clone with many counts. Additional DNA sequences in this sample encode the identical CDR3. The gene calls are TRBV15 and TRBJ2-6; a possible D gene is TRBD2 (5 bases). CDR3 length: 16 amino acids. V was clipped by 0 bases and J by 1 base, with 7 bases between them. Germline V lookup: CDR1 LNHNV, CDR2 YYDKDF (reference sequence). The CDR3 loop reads CATSRDSGSGANVLTF. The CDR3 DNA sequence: TGTGCCACCAGCAGAGACTCGGGATCTGGGGCCAACGTCCTGACTTTC.

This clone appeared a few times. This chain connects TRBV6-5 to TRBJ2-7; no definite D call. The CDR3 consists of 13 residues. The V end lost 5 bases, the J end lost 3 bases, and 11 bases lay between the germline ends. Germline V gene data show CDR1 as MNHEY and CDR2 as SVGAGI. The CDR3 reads CASSNIDGYEQYF. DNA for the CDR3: TGTGCCAGCAGTAATATAGATGGCTACGAGCAGTACTTC.

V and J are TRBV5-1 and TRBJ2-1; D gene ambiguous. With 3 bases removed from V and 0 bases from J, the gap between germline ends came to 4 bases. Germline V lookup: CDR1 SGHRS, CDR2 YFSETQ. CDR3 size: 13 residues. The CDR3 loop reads CASSSSSYNEQFF. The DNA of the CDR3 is TGCGCCAGCAGCTCGAGCTCCTACAATGAGCAGTTCTTC.

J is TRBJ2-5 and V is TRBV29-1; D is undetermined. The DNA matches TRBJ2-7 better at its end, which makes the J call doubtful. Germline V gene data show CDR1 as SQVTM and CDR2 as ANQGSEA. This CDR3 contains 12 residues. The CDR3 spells CSVISDSYEQYF. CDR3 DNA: TGCAGCGTCATCAGTGACTCCTACGAGCAGTACTTC.

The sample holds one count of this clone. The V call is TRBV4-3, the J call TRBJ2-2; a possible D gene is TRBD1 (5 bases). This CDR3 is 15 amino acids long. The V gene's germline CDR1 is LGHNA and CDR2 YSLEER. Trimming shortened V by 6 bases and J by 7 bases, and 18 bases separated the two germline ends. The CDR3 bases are TGCGCCAGCAGGGTAAGGGCTCAGGGTGTCGGGGAGCTGTTTTTT. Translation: CASRVRAQGVGELFF.

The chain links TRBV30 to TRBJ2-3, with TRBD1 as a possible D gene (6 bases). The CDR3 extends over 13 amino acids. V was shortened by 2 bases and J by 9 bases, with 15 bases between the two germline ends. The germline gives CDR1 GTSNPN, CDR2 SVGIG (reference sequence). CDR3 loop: CAWSPWTVRTQYF. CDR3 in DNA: TGTGCCTGGAGTCCCTGGACAGTTAGGACGCAGTATTTT.

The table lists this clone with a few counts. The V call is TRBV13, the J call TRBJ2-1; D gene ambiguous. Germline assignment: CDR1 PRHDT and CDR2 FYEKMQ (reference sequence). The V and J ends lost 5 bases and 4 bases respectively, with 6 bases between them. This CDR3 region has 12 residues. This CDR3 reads CASSPGYNEQFF. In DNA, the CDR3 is TGTGCCAGCAGCCCCGGGTACAATGAGCAGTTCTTC.

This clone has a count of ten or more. The CDR3 loop reads CASSLESSYNEQFF. The CDR3 DNA reads as TGTGCCAGCAGCCTTGAGAGCTCCTACAATGAGCAGTTCTTC. The chain uses TRBV7-2 and TRBJ2-1; no firm D call. CDR1 and CDR2 from the germline V gene are SGHTA and FQGNSA. V was pared by 5 bases and J by 0 bases, with 8 bases between. This CDR3 region has 14 residues.

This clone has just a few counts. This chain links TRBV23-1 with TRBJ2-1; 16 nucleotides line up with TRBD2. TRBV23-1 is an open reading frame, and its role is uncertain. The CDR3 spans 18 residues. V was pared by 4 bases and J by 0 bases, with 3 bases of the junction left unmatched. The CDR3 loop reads CASSPGLAGGPSYNEQFF. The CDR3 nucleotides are TGCGCCAGCAGTCCGGGACTAGCGGGAGGGCCCTCCTACAATGAGCAGTTCTTC.

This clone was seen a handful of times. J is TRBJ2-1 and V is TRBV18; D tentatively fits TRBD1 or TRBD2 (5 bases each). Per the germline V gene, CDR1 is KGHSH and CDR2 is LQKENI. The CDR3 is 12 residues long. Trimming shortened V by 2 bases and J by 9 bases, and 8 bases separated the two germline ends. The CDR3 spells CASSPMGTEQFF. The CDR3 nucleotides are TGTGCCAGCTCACCAATGGGGACTGAGCAGTTCTTC.

CDR3 in DNA: TGTGCCAGCAGCCTGGACACAGATACGCAGTATTTT. Its translation is CASSLDTDTQYF. J is TRBJ2-3 and V is TRBV7-3; D is undetermined. The germline V gene has CDR1 SGHTA and CDR2 FQGTGA. V was shortened by 5 bases and J by 2 bases, with 5 bases between the two germline ends. CDR3 length: 12 amino acids.

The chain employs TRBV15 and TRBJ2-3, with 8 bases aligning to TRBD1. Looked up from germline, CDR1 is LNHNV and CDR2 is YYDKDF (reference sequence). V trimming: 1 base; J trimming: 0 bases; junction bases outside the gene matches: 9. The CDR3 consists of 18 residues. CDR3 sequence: CATSRGTLDRDSTDTQYF. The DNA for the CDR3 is TGTGCCACCAGCAGAGGAACCCTGGACAGGGATAGCACAGATACGCAGTATTTT.

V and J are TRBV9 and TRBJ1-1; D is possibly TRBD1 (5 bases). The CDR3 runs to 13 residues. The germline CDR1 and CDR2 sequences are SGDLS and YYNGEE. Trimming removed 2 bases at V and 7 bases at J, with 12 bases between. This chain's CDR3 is CASSVGPANEAFF. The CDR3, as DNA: TGTGCCAGCAGCGTGGGGCCAGCCAATGAAGCTTTCTTT.